One and the same sample provided the 13 T cell receptor beta chains below, sequenced in a study of blood T cell repertoires in COVID-19. Here immunoSEQ multiplex PCR was the method, and the copy in TCRdb shows in-frame clones only, minus some. The data contain about 200,000 clones, roughly nine tenths of them singletons. The sequencing sample was made of peripheral blood. The receptors were sampled from a man aged 35-49 years with acute or convalescent COVID-19.

V and J are TRBV7-9 and TRBJ2-1, with D perhaps TRBD2 (5 bases). The V end was cut by 5 bases, the J end by 7 bases, with 18 bases between. Germline V gene lookup returns CDR1 SEHNR and CDR2 FQNEAQ (reference sequence). The CDR3 is 15 residues long. Here the CDR3 DNA reads TGTGCCAGCAGCCGCAAAAACGTACTAGTGAATGAGCAGTTCTTC. Its translation: CASSRKNVLVNEQFF.

The chain couples TRBV6-5 to TRBJ2-1; TRBD1 matches at 7 bases. The CDR3 extends over 14 amino acids. CDR1 MNHEY and CDR2 SVGAGI come from the germline V gene. The CDR3, as DNA: TGTGCAACCAACCCTCCGGGACAGAGCAATGAGCAGTTCTTC. It encodes CATNPPGQSNEQFF.

V and J are TRBV4-2 and TRBJ2-2, with 13 bases identical to TRBD2. Germline lookup yields CDR1 LGHNA and CDR2 YNFKEQ. CDR3 length equals 17 residues. The V gene end was trimmed by 4 bases and the J gene end by 4 bases; junction bases not matched to a gene: 6. The CDR3: CASSPGLAGAGTGELFF. CDR3 DNA: TGTGCCAGCAGCCCCGGACTAGCGGGGGCGGGCACCGGGGAGCTGTTTTTT.

This sequence joins TRBV2 and TRBJ2-3; TRBD2 matches 13 bases. V was clipped by 5 bases and J by 1 base; unmatched bases: 12. Germline lookup yields CDR1 SNHLY and CDR2 FYNNEI. This CDR3 is 19 amino acids long. The CDR3 DNA reads TGTGCCAGCAGTTCGGGACTAGCGGGGTTTACGAAGGGCACAGATACGCAGTATTTT. Its translation is CASSSGLAGFTKGTDTQYF.

This sequence joins TRBV11-1 and TRBJ2-4, with D hard to call. CDR1 is SGHAT and CDR2 is FQDESV in the germline V gene (reference sequence). V was trimmed by 3 bases and J by 0 bases, leaving 3 bases between them. The CDR3 is 13 residues long. CDR3 sequence: CASSFQAKNIQYF. The CDR3 DNA follows: TGTGCCAGCAGCTTCCAAGCCAAAAACATTCAGTACTTC. Filled out from reference TRBV11-1 and TRBJ2-4, the complete variable domain reads EAEVAQSPRYKITEKSQAVAFWCDPISGHATLYWYRQILGQGPELLVQFQDESVVDDSQLPKDRFSAERLKGVDSTLKIQPAELGDSAMYLCASSFQAKNIQYFGAGTRLSVL.

This chain joins TRBV3-1 (or the pseudogene TRBV3-2) and TRBJ2-1; 12 nucleotides match TRBD2. Germline V gives CDR1 LGHDT, CDR2 YNNKEL (reference sequence). This CDR3 is 15 amino acids long. J lost 5 bases, V lost 4 bases, and 3 bases had no gene match. CDR3 nucleotides: TGTGCCAGCAGCCCCCGACTAGCGGGGGACAATGAGCAGTTCTTC. It encodes CASSPRLAGDNEQFF.

The V and J genes are TRBV24-1 and TRBJ2-1, with TRBD2 identical over 10 bases. This CDR3 has 12 amino acids. CDR1 KGHDR and CDR2 SFDVKD come from the germline V gene. J lost 9 bases, V lost 12 bases, and 7 bases had no gene match. The CDR3 DNA sequence: TGTGCCTGCAGCGGGGGGGGCCGTGAGCAGTTCTTC. Translation gives CACSGGGREQFF.

The rearrangement links TRBV12-3 or TRBV12-4 to TRBJ1-2; D may be TRBD1 (6 bases). This CDR3 is built from 12 residues. Trimming pared 5 bases from V and 8 bases from J, leaving 12 bases between. CDR3 nucleotide sequence: TGTGCCAGCAGTCGGGGGGCGCAAGGCTACACCTTC. Its translation: CASSRGAQGYTF.

The chain couples TRBV13 to TRBJ1-1, with 9 bases identical to TRBD1. The CDR3 loop spans 15 amino acids. The ends lost 5 bases at V and 4 bases at J; junction bases unmatched: 8. Per the germline V gene, CDR1 is PRHDT and CDR2 is FYEKMQ (reference sequence). CDR3 DNA: TGTGCCAGCAGCGGAGGACAGGGGTTGGGCACTGAAGCTTTCTTT. As protein: CASSGGQGLGTEAFF.

This CDR3 reads CASSDLGDRYNQPQHF. CDR3 DNA sequence: TGTGCCAGCAGTGACTTGGGTGACAGGTACAATCAGCCCCAGCATTTT. The chain carries TRBV6-4 and TRBJ1-5, with D maybe TRBD1 (6 bases). CDR3 size: 16 residues. The V end was cut by 1 base, the J end by 3 bases, with 13 bases between. Per germline, CDR1 MRHNA and CDR2 SNTAGT.

The gene calls are TRBV7-9 and TRBJ1-1, with a tentative D call TRBD1 (5 bases). The germline V gene encodes CDR1 SEHNR and CDR2 FQNEAQ (reference sequence). The CDR3 spans 14 residues. V shed 2 bases and J shed 6 bases, with 13 bases lying between them. The CDR3 DNA is TGTGCCAGCAGCTTAAGTGGGCAGGGTGCTGAAGCTTTCTTT. Its protein is CASSLSGQGAEAFF.

The CDR3 is CASSTQTSANTGELFF. The CDR3 bases are TGTGCCAGTAGTACCCAGACAAGTGCGAACACCGGGGAGCTGTTTTTT. The chain uses TRBV19 and TRBJ2-2; unclear D gene. The CDR3 is 16 residues long. V was pared by 4 bases and J by 0 bases, with 12 bases between. Germline-derived CDR1 and CDR2 are LNHDA and SQIVND (reference sequence).

V usage is TRBV9 and J usage is TRBJ1-5, with TRBD1 identical over 8 bases. Losses at the gene ends were 9 bases for V and 4 bases for J; bases not matched to a gene: 9. This CDR3 is built from 14 residues. Germline V gene lookup returns CDR1 SGDLS and CDR2 YYNGEE. The CDR3 here is CATHRGGHNQPQHF. CDR3 DNA sequence: TGTGCCACTCACAGGGGGGGACATAATCAGCCCCAGCATTTT.